These 7 T cell receptor beta chains came from one sample sequenced in a study of blood T cell repertoires in COVID-19. Here immunoSEQ multiplex PCR was the method, and the copy in TCRdb shows in-frame clones only, minus some. The top ten clones hold 4.2% of a sample with 250,000 to 300,000 clones, approximately 80% of them seen once. Specimen: peripheral blood. Receptors originate from a man aged 60 to 69 with acute or convalescent COVID-19.

The V gene is TRBV10-3, the J gene TRBJ2-5; 9 bases line up with TRBD2. The CDR3 length is 14 residues. The ends lost 2 bases at V and 7 bases at J; junction bases unmatched: 5. Germline CDR1 is ENHRY and CDR2 is SYGVKD. The CDR3 coding sequence is TGTGCCATCAGTGAGAGACTAGCGGAGGGGACCCAGTACTTC. It is translated as CAISERLAEGTQYF.

This chain joins TRBV3-1 (or the pseudogene TRBV3-2) and TRBJ1-5; 10 bases line up with TRBD1. V lost 1 base and J lost 3; bases outside the gene matches: 6. Germline CDR1 and CDR2: LGHDT and YNNKEL (reference sequence). This CDR3 spans 17 amino acids. Here the CDR3 DNA reads TGTGCCAGCAGCCAAGCCCCAGGGACAGGGGACAATCAGCCCCAGCATTTT. The encoded protein is CASSQAPGTGDNQPQHF.

The chain joins TRBV4-1 to TRBJ2-3; possibly TRBD2 for D (6 bases). The CDR3 covers 18 residues. Between the trimmed V and J ends, which lost 4 bases and 2 bases, there was a span of 22 bases. CDR1 is MGHRA and CDR2 is YSYEKL in the germline V gene. The CDR3 nucleotides are TGCGCCAGCAGCCTCACAGACCGGGTGGGCGGGGTCACAGATACGCAGTATTTT. Residues: CASSLTDRVGGVTDTQYF.

This clone was recorded once. The chain combines TRBV28 with TRBJ1-4, with D tentatively TRBD1 (6 bases). The CDR3 length is 16 residues. Trimming removed 3 bases from V and 3 bases from J, with 14 bases in between. CDR1 and CDR2 from the germline V gene are MDHEN and SYDVKM. The CDR3 sequence is CASSFDQGPANEKLFF. For the CDR3, the DNA is TGTGCCAGCAGTTTTGATCAGGGGCCAGCTAATGAAAAACTGTTTTTT.

The chain joins TRBV3-1 (or the pseudogene TRBV3-2) to TRBJ2-2, with 9 bases lining up with TRBD2. Germline CDR1 and CDR2: LGHDT and YNNKEL (reference sequence). J was trimmed by 4 bases and V by 4 bases; bases with no gene match: 13. This CDR3 contains 18 residues. CDR3 DNA: TGTGCCAGCAGCCGAGTCGGCGGGGGGGCGCGGGGCACCGGGGAGCTGTTTTTT. Translated: CASSRVGGGARGTGELFF.

The chain carries TRBV13 and TRBJ1-1; 10 bases are a match to TRBD1. This CDR3 is 15 amino acids long. CDR1 PRHDT and CDR2 FYEKMQ come from the germline V gene (reference sequence). V shed 7 bases, J shed 4 bases, and the junction held 9 bases outside the gene matches. The CDR3 coding sequence is TGTGCCAGCAACCACGCGACAGGGGGCTTCACTGAAGCTTTCTTT. Amino acid sequence: CASNHATGGFTEAFF.

V gene TRBV5-1 combines with J gene TRBJ1-1, with 8 bases matching TRBD1. Trimming at V came to 7 bases and at J to 4 bases, leaving 6 bases not matched to a gene. The CDR3 spans 13 residues. Germline lookup yields CDR1 SGHRS and CDR2 YFSETQ. The CDR3 sequence: CASGDTGGTEAFF. CDR3 nucleotide sequence: TGCGCCAGCGGAGATACAGGGGGCACTGAAGCTTTCTTT. Full variable domain (remainder filled in from reference TRBV5-1 and TRBJ1-1): KAGVTQTPRYLIKTRGQQVTLSCSPISGHRSVSWYQQTPGQGLQFLFEYFSETQRNKGNFPGRFSGRQFSNSRSEMNVSTLELGDSALYLCASGDTGGTEAFFGQGTRLTVV.